Listed here are 2 T cell receptor beta chains from one sample, sequenced in a study of T-cell reconstitution after alpha-beta-depleted transplantation in children. The library targeted TCRbeta and was prepared with unique molecular identifiers. TCRdb processed the PCR reads anew with MiXCR; each CDR3 protein has one entry. The data contain some 200,000 distinct CDR3 sequences, roughly a tenth of them seen just once; the ten biggest clones take up about 4.9%. The specimen comprised PBMCs from the stem cell graft donor, sampled from the stem cell graft. The receptor set was obtained from a human donor who donated a stem cell graft to a child with SCID.

This clonotype was seen repeatedly, ten times or more. This sequence joins TRBV5-1 and TRBJ2-7; a weak D match, TRBD1 (6 bases). CDR1 SGHRS and CDR2 YFSETQ come from the germline V gene. This CDR3 is built from 14 residues. The V gene lost 4 bases and the J gene lost 2 bases, with 13 bases spanning the gap. The CDR3 DNA reads as TGCGCCAGCAGCCCTTCGTGGGACACCTACGAGCAGTACTTC. Amino acids: CASSPSWDTYEQYF.

This clonotype was seen at least ten times. J is TRBJ1-1 and V is TRBV7-9; D remains ambiguous. Trimming stripped 1 base from V and 2 bases from J, with 11 bases between. The length of the CDR3 is 15 residues. Germline CDR1 reads SEHNR; CDR2 reads FQNEAQ (reference sequence). The CDR3, as DNA: TGTGCCAGCAGCTTAGTTCTACCTCCAAACACTGAAGCTTTCTTT. This codes for CASSLVLPPNTEAFF.